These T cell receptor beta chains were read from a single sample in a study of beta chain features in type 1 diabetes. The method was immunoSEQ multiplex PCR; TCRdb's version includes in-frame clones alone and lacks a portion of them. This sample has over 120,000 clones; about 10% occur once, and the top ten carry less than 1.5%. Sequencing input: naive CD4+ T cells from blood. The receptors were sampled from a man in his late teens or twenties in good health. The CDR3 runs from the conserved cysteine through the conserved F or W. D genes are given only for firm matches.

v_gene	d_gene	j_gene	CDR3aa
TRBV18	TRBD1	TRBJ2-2	CASSPGTGRNTGELFF
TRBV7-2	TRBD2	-	CASTTNRGGHEQYF
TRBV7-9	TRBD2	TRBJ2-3	CASSFLTGGPTDTQYF
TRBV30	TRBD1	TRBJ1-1	CAWSLIQGEAFF
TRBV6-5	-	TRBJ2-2	CASTRALSGELFF
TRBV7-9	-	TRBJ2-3	CASSRSGSTDTQYF
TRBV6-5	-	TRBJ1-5	CASSHRVANQPQHF
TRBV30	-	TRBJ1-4	CAWSAGLSGEKLFF
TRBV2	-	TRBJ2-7	CASSDPPYDSPDEQYF
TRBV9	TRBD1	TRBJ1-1	CASSPQGVLNTEAFF